The 18 T cell receptor beta chains in this list originate from one sample, sequenced in a study of sequential checkpoint blockade in melanoma. The treatment here: randomized to nivolumab then ipilimumab (arm A) or the reverse (arm B). Only in-frame clones appear in the TCRdb table, and some are missing; sequencing was by immunoSEQ multiplex PCR. The sample consists of around 18,000 clones, 70% to 75% of them appearing once. The sample here was CD8+ T cells sorted from blood (inferred from file names), taken from a patient given nivolumab and ipilimumab in sequence. These receptor sequences come from a human donor with melanoma.

This clone occurred once. This same CDR3 is encoded by further DNA sequences in the sample. V and J are TRBV5-1 and TRBJ2-3; D is perhaps TRBD1 (5 bases). Deletions cut 6 bases from V and 6 bases from J, with 5 bases between. There are 10 residues in the CDR3. Germline V gene sequence: CDR1 SGHRS, CDR2 YFSETQ. The CDR3 DNA reads TGCGCCAGCACAGGGGATACGCAGTATTTT. This codes for CASTGDTQYF.

V usage is TRBV10-3 and J usage is TRBJ2-7; 7 positions agree with TRBD1. V lost 0 bases, J lost 1 base, and 9 bases stayed unmatched. Germline V gene data show CDR1 as ENHRY and CDR2 as SYGVKD. This CDR3 is built from 17 residues. The CDR3 DNA sequence: TGTGCCATCAGTGAGTCCCTCAGGGGGTTATTATCCTACGAGCAGTACTTC. This translates into CAISESLRGLLSYEQYF.

This sequence joins TRBV16 and TRBJ2-4; D perhaps matches TRBD1 (6 bases). The CDR3 covers 16 residues. Germline CDR1 and CDR2: KGHSY and FQNENV. The V gene lost 3 bases and the J gene lost 3 bases, with 15 bases spanning the gap. The CDR3 spells CASSHLWTEGKNIQYF. The DNA of the CDR3 is TGTGCCAGCAGCCACCTTTGGACAGAGGGCAAAAACATTCAGTACTTC.

This clone was recorded a few times. The chain uses TRBV6-4 and TRBJ2-3, with D unresolved. The V end was cut by 0 bases, the J end by 2 bases, with 12 bases between. CDR3 length: 16 amino acids. From germline, CDR1 is MRHNA and CDR2 SNTAGT. CDR3 protein: CASSDSTGGDTDTQYF. The CDR3 nucleotides read TGTGCCAGCAGTGACTCTACTGGCGGAGACACAGATACGCAGTATTTT.

This clone was counted only a few times. This clone may be a read error of a much larger clone one base away. J is TRBJ1-2 and V is TRBV5-1; 9 nucleotides match TRBD1. Germline V gives CDR1 SGHRS, CDR2 YFSETQ. The CDR3 loop spans 15 amino acids. The CDR3 here is CASRSPGTGSYGYPF. The CDR3 DNA reads TGCGCCAGCAGGTCTCCCGGGACAGGGTCCTATGGCTACCCCTTC.

This CDR3 reads CASTGTGSYEQYF. Written as DNA, the CDR3 is TGTGCCAGCACCGGGACAGGGTCCTACGAGCAGTACTTC. The chain combines TRBV25-1 with TRBJ2-7; TRBD1 matches 9 bases. The CDR3 runs 13 residues. The germline gives CDR1 MGHDK, CDR2 SYGVNS. V was clipped by 7 bases and J by 1 base; unmatched bases: 2.

The chain employs TRBV6-4 and TRBJ2-3; D may be TRBD2 (5 bases). This CDR3 has 14 residues. Trimming removed 4 bases from V and 0 bases from J, with 8 bases in between. From germline, CDR1 is MRHNA and CDR2 SNTAGT. The CDR3, as DNA: TGTGCCAGCAGTGCGTCTAGCAGCACAGATACGCAGTATTTT. Translating it yields CASSASSSTDTQYF.

The count of this clone is one. V and J are TRBV11-2 and TRBJ2-3; D possibly corresponds to TRBD2 (7 bases). The CDR3 runs to 17 residues. Trimming removed 4 bases from V and 1 base from J, with 18 bases in between. Germline CDR1 and CDR2: SGHAT and FQNNGV. CDR3 in amino acids: CASSSGGWGGRTDTQYF. Here the CDR3 DNA reads TGTGCCAGCAGCTCCGGAGGTTGGGGGGGGCGCACAGATACGCAGTATTTT. The variable domain in full, completed from reference TRBV11-2 and TRBJ2-3, reads EAGVAQSPRYKIIEKRQSVAFWCNPISGHATLYWYQQILGQGPKLLIQFQNNGVVDDSQLPKDRFSAERLKGVDSTLKIQPAKLEDSAVYLCASSSGGWGGRTDTQYFGPGTRLTVL.

The chain uses TRBV7-2 and TRBJ1-1, with 7 bases that match TRBD1. The CDR3 is 16 residues long. Germline assignment: CDR1 SGHTA and CDR2 FQGNSA. Unmatched junction bases numbered 9, after V lost 5 bases and J lost 0 bases. The CDR3 region has the DNA TGTGCCAGCAGCGGTGGGACAGTTTTATTGAACACTGAAGCTTTCTTT. As protein: CASSGGTVLLNTEAFF.

This sequence joins TRBV4-1 and TRBJ2-5; tentatively, D is TRBD1 (6 bases). Deletions cut 5 bases from V and 3 bases from J, with 16 bases between. Germline-derived CDR1 and CDR2 are MGHRA and YSYEKL. The CDR3 consists of 15 residues. CDR3 nucleotides: TGCGCCAGCAGCTCTAGGGGGACGCAAGAAGAGACCCAGTACTTC. It codes for CASSSRGTQEETQYF.

This chain links TRBV7-2 with TRBJ2-5; TRBD2 aligns across 11 bases. This CDR3 is 15 amino acids long. Trimming cost V 5 bases and J 4 bases; bases outside gene matches: 6. Looked up from germline, CDR1 is SGHTA and CDR2 is FQGNSA. The CDR3 protein is CASSHTSGSLETQYF. DNA for the CDR3: TGTGCCAGCAGCCACACTAGCGGGAGTCTAGAGACCCAGTACTTC.

The genes are TRBV6-4 and TRBJ2-1; 12 nucleotides agree with TRBD1. Germline loops: CDR1 MRHNA, CDR2 SNTAGT. The length of the CDR3 is 15 residues. V gave up 4 bases and J gave up 8 bases; unmatched junction bases: 6. The CDR3 loop reads CASSGTGTGGDEQFF. DNA of the CDR3: TGTGCCAGCAGTGGCACCGGGACAGGGGGCGATGAGCAGTTCTTC.

This chain uses TRBV6-6 with TRBJ1-1; D remains unclear. The CDR3 covers 13 residues. Germline CDR1 is MNHNY and CDR2 is SVGAGI (reference sequence). V dropped 4 bases and J dropped 4 bases, with 10 bases sitting between them. CDR3 region: CASSSPDTTEAFF. CDR3 nucleotides: TGTGCCAGCAGTTCCCCAGATACCACTGAAGCTTTCTTT.

The genes are TRBV28 and TRBJ1-4, with no clear D. Germline CDR1 is MDHEN and CDR2 is SYDVKM. Trimming pared 5 bases from V and 7 bases from J, leaving 17 bases between. This CDR3 has 15 residues. The CDR3 DNA reads TGTGCCAGCAGTCTCTCTCAGGCGATTTCTGAAAAACTGTTTTTT. Protein product: CASSLSQAISEKLFF.

The chain recombines TRBV10-3 with TRBJ1-1; D not certain. V dropped 10 bases and J dropped 0 bases, with 12 bases sitting between them. This CDR3 spans 13 amino acids. Germline CDR1 is ENHRY and CDR2 is SYGVKD. CDR3 DNA: TGTGCCACCCTAACAGAAATGAACACTGAAGCTTTCTTT. Protein sequence: CATLTEMNTEAFF.

This sequence joins TRBV18 and TRBJ2-7; D might be TRBD1 (7 bases). Germline V gene sequence: CDR1 KGHSH, CDR2 LQKENI. The CDR3 has 14 amino acids. V lost 5 bases and J 2 bases, leaving 13 bases between the germline ends. In DNA form, the CDR3 reads TGTGCCAGCTCAACAGGAGGGGGCCCCTACGAGCAGTACTTC. It specifies CASSTGGGPYEQYF.

The chain combines TRBV5-6 with TRBJ2-7, with 10 nucleotides matching TRBD1. The germline CDR1 and CDR2 sequences are SGHDT and YYEEEE. The CDR3 loop spans 19 amino acids. The trim removed 4 bases at V and 0 bases at J, leaving 16 bases unmatched. The CDR3 region has the DNA TGTGCCAGCAGCCCTTGGACAGGGGGGGACAGGGACAACTCCTACGAGCAGTACTTC. Its protein product is CASSPWTGGDRDNSYEQYF.

V is TRBV27 and J is TRBJ2-2; 9 nucleotides line up with TRBD1. This CDR3 is 20 amino acids long. CDR1 is MNHEY and CDR2 is SMNVEV in the germline V gene (reference sequence). Trimming cost V 3 bases and J 1 base; bases outside gene matches: 15. This CDR3 is CASSFVPDRGLSRNTGELFF. In DNA, the CDR3 is TGTGCCAGCAGTTTCGTACCGGACAGGGGTCTGTCCAGGAACACCGGGGAGCTGTTTTTT.